A selection of T cell receptor beta chains follows, all from one sample in a study of sequential checkpoint blockade in melanoma. TCRdb keeps only in-frame clones here, not all; method: immunoSEQ multiplex PCR. The sample has around 9,500 clones, 23% seen once. Here the sequenced sample was tumor tissue (inferred from file names), taken from a patient given nivolumab and ipilimumab in sequence. These receptors were obtained from a human donor with melanoma. The CDR3 runs from the conserved cysteine through the conserved F or W. Each record gives: V gene, clone size, J gene, D gene, CDR3 protein, CDR3 DNA. A D gene is named only where the DNA matches it firmly. Clone size appears in some rows only: once, few, many, or a class for an expanded clone.

>TRBV11-3|many|TRBJ2-5|TRBD2
CASSFRAGGRETQYF
TGTGCCAGCAGCTTCCGAGCGGGGGGCCGAGAGACCCAGTACTTC
>TRBV6-8|few|TRBJ2-5|TRBD1
CASTRQGAETQYF
TGTGCCAGCACCAGACAGGGGGCAGAGACCCAGTACTTC
>TRBV7-6|.|TRBJ2-1|TRBD2
CASSSSERGPYNEQFF
TGTGCCAGCAGCTCATCGGAGCGGGGGCCATACAATGAGCAGTTCTTC
>TRBV11-3|.|TRBJ1-6|.
CASSPGVRGLYNSPLHF
TGTGCCAGCAGCCCCGGCGTGAGGGGCCTTTATAATTCACCCCTCCACTTT
>TRBV5-1|.|TRBJ1-2|.
CASSLAPQVHYGYTF
TGCGCCAGCAGCTTGGCCCCACAGGTCCACTATGGCTACACCTTC
>TRBV6-8|few|TRBJ2-1|.
CASSDSQGSYNEQFF
TGTGCCAGCAGTGACTCGCAGGGCTCCTACAATGAGCAGTTCTTC
>TRBV11-3|.|TRBJ2-1|TRBD1
CASSAGTGGRNEQFF
TGTGCCAGCAGCGCCGGGACAGGGGGCAGGAATGAGCAGTTCTTC
>TRBV6-8|.|TRBJ1-1|.
CASRYKRRATEAFF
TGTGCCAGCAGATACAAAAGGAGGGCCACTGAAGCTTTCTTT
>TRBV11-3|.|TRBJ2-1|.
CASSFNRGLGLGNEQFF
TGTGCCAGCAGCTTCAACAGGGGTTTAGGACTAGGGAATGAGCAGTTCTTC
>TRBV6-8|.|TRBJ1-4|.
CASSLSGLNEKLFF
TGTGCCAGCAGTCTCTCGGGCCTTAATGAAAAACTGTTTTTT
>TRBV1|many|TRBJ1-2|.
CASSQQQGDYGYTF
TGCGCCAGCAGCCAACAACAGGGTGACTATGGCTACACCTTC
>TRBV9|.|TRBJ1-1|TRBD1
CASSRITAGTGASEAFF
TGTGCCAGCAGCAGAATCACCGCCGGGACAGGGGCTTCTGAAGCTTTCTTT
>TRBV15|.|TRBJ1-1|.
CATSRDLEGSTEAFF
TGTGCCACCAGCAGAGATCTGGAAGGGAGCACTGAAGCTTTCTTT
>TRBV18|.|TRBJ1-2|TRBD1
CASSPLGTGFPRRYGYTF
TGTGCCAGCTCACCTTTAGGGACAGGGTTTCCCCGAAGGTATGGCTACACCTTC
>TRBV25-1|.|TRBJ1-6|.
CASSESPAYNSPLHF
TGTGCCAGCAGTGAATCACCCGCTTATAATTCACCCCTCCACTTT
>TRBV5-1|once|TRBJ1-5|TRBD1
CASRPGTGANQPQHF
TGCGCCAGCAGACCCGGGACAGGGGCGAATCAGCCCCAGCATTTT
>TRBV19|once|TRBJ1-2|.
CASSIDWGRMVDGYTF
TGTGCCAGTAGTATCGACTGGGGCAGGATGGTGGACGGCTACACCTTC
>TRBV19|.|TRBJ2-6|.
CASTLGYSGANVLTF
TGTGCCAGCACCCTAGGATATTCTGGGGCCAACGTCCTGACTTTC